This T cell receptor beta chain was recorded in a study of CD8+CD57+ T cells in acquired aplastic anemia. V gave up 4 bases and J gave up 0 bases, with 10 bases separating them. This CDR3 has 15 amino acids. Germline CDR1 and CDR2: SNHLY and FYNNEI. Sequencing involved patients with CD8+CD57+ cell expansion previously shown by flow cytometry. Both TCR beta VDJ combination and CDR3 sequence profiling were carried out. Genomic DNA was the template for this profiling. TCRdb used MiXCR to reprocess the reads, holding one entry per CDR3 protein. The sample contains more than 200,000 distinct CDR3 sequences, over 40% of which appear only once. This clonotype occurred a few times.

The genes are TRBV2 and TRBJ1-5; D remains ambiguous. This receptor was obtained from a human donor with aplastic anemia. Source material: sorted CD4+, CD8+, or CD8+CD57+ T cells (not recorded which) from PBMCs. CDR3 loop: CASSGTLYSNQPQHF. CDR3 nucleotide sequence: TGTGCCAGCAGTGGTACGCTGTATAGCAATCAGCCCCAGCATTTT.